The present T cell receptor beta chain was sequenced within a study of blood T cell repertoires in COVID-19. Measured with immunoSEQ multiplex PCR; TCRdb has only the in-frame clones, and not every one. The repertoire holds about 370,000 clones, with around 89% as singletons. V was clipped by 1 base and J by 8 bases, with 8 bases between them. The CDR3 covers 13 residues. The V gene's germline CDR1 is MNHEY and CDR2 SMNVEV (reference sequence). The sample consisted of peripheral blood. The chain combines TRBV27 with TRBJ1-4, with D possibly being TRBD1 (5 bases). The sequence was obtained from a woman in her twenties or thirties with COVID-19, enrolled during active disease. CDR3 region: CASSLLEGEKLFF. The CDR3 DNA is TGTGCCAGCAGTTTATTGGAGGGGGAAAAACTGTTTTTT.